The clone carrying this T cell receptor beta chain was observed at least ten times. The data were taken from a study of T-cell reconstitution after alpha-beta-depleted transplantation in children. During its preparation, the TCRbeta library received unique molecular identifiers. TCRdb independently ran MiXCR on the PCR reads; one entry per CDR3 protein. The sample holds some 200,000 distinct CDR3 sequences, approximately 9.9% seen once. The CDR3 runs 13 residues. CDR1 is SEHNR and CDR2 is FQNEAQ in the germline V gene (reference sequence). Trimming stripped 8 bases from V and 2 bases from J, with 13 bases between.

Sequences were derived from PBMCs from the stem cell graft donor, sampled from the stem cell graft. This receptor was identified in a human donor who donated a stem cell graft to a child with SCID. V is TRBV7-9 and J is TRBJ2-7; no firm D call. CDR3 sequence: CASRPFGAYEQYF. The CDR3 nucleotides are TGTGCCAGCCGCCCTTTCGGAGCCTACGAGCAGTACTTC.